These 12 T cell receptor beta chains were sequenced from one sample in a study of T cells in localized non-small cell lung cancer. This table comes from immunoSEQ multiplex PCR, and its TCRdb copy is limited to in-frame clones, with some not included. The sample consists of 38,000 or so clones, 86% of them appearing once. Sequencing used peripheral blood mononuclear cells, obtained before any cancer treatment. The receptors were gathered from a male donor at least 60 years old with stage II lung adenocarcinoma.

The CDR3 loop reads CASSLGSTGELFF. The DNA of the CDR3 is TGTGCCAGCAGCTTAGGTTCGACCGGGGAGCTGTTTTTT. This chain uses TRBV11-3 with TRBJ2-2; D gene uncertain. Germline assignment: CDR1 SGHNT and CDR2 YENEEA. The length of the CDR3 is 13 residues. V lost 1 base and J lost 5, with 5 bases in between.

The chain couples TRBV6-6 to TRBJ1-2; D ambiguous. Germline V lookup: CDR1 MNHNY, CDR2 SVGAGI (reference sequence). The CDR3 loop spans 15 amino acids. Trimming removed 0 bases from V and 1 base from J, with 9 bases in between. The CDR3, as DNA: TGTGCCAGCAGTTACTCGGCCGACCGTAACTATGGCTACACCTTC. This codes for CASSYSADRNYGYTF.

The chain employs TRBV9 and TRBJ2-7; 12 bases fit TRBD1. CDR1 and CDR2 (germline): SGDLS, YYNGEE. Unmatched junction bases numbered 12, after V lost 4 bases and J lost 4 bases. The CDR3 runs 17 residues. CDR3 sequence reads: CASSPQTPGQGAYEQYF. The CDR3 region has the DNA TGTGCCAGCAGCCCTCAGACACCGGGACAGGGGGCGTACGAGCAGTACTTC. The variable domain in full, with the rest retrieved from reference TRBV9 and TRBJ2-7, is DSGVTQTPKHLITATGQRVTLRCSPRSGDLSVYWYQQSLDQGLQFLIQYYNGEERAKGNILERFSAQQFPDLHSELNLSSLELGDSALYFCASSPQTPGQGAYEQYFGPGTRLTVT.

The chain links TRBV11-2 to TRBJ2-1; the D gene is possibly TRBD1 (5 bases). This CDR3 comprises 14 residues. Trimming removed 6 bases at V and 9 bases at J, with 18 bases between. CDR1 and CDR2 from the germline V gene are SGHAT and FQNNGV. CDR3 in DNA: TGTGCCAGCAGGGTAGGGGATAGGGAAGGTGAGCAGTTCTTC. Residues: CASRVGDREGEQFF.

V usage is TRBV28 and J usage is TRBJ1-5; D ambiguous. The CDR3 consists of 15 residues. V was pared by 5 bases and J by 7 bases, with 18 bases between. The germline V gene encodes CDR1 MDHEN and CDR2 SYDVKM. CDR3 sequence (DNA): TGTGCCAGCAGTCCCCCGGACCGCTCATGGCAGCCCCAGCATTTT. This translates into CASSPPDRSWQPQHF.

V gene TRBV7-2 combines with J gene TRBJ2-1, with D tentatively TRBD2 (6 bases). Trimming shortened V by 4 bases and J by 0 bases, and 10 bases separated the two germline ends. Germline V gene data show CDR1 as SGHTA and CDR2 as FQGNSA. CDR3 length: 15 amino acids. The DNA for the CDR3 is TGTGCCAGCAGCTGGGACTTTAGCTCCTACAATGAGCAGTTCTTC. Its protein product is CASSWDFSSYNEQFF. The whole variable domain, remainder taken from reference TRBV7-2 and TRBJ2-1, is GAGVSQSPSNKVTEKGKDVELRCDPISGHTALYWYRQSLGQGLEFLIYFQGNSAPDKSGLPSDRFSAERTGGSVSTLTIQRTQQEDSAVYLCASSWDFSSYNEQFFGPGTRLTVL.

V usage is TRBV30 and J usage is TRBJ2-5, with no clear D. The length of the CDR3 is 12 residues. The V end was cut by 5 bases, the J end by 0 bases, with 7 bases between. Looked up from germline, CDR1 is GTSNPN and CDR2 is SVGIG (reference sequence). The CDR3 region has the DNA TGTGCCTGGCTCGGGTACCAAGAGACCCAGTACTTC. It translates to CAWLGYQETQYF.

This chain links TRBV5-1 with TRBJ2-7; 9 nucleotides agree with TRBD2. The CDR3 has 16 amino acids. Trimming at V came to 0 bases and at J to 4 bases, leaving 8 bases not matched to a gene. The germline gives CDR1 SGHRS, CDR2 YFSETQ. Here the CDR3 DNA reads TGCGCCAGCAGCTTGGGGGGCGGGAGGGCCGGATACGAGCAGTACTTC. Its translation is CASSLGGGRAGYEQYF.

The genes are TRBV7-9 and TRBJ1-5, with D perhaps TRBD1 (6 bases). This CDR3 region has 13 residues. V was trimmed by 3 bases and J by 5 bases, leaving 8 bases between them. The germline gives CDR1 SEHNR, CDR2 FQNEAQ (reference sequence). CDR3 residues: CASSFNRDQPQHF. In DNA, the CDR3 is TGTGCCAGCAGCTTTAACAGGGATCAGCCCCAGCATTTT.

The chain has TRBV5-1 and TRBJ2-1, with D possibly being TRBD1 (7 bases). Germline V gene sequence: CDR1 SGHRS, CDR2 YFSETQ. This CDR3 has 16 residues. V was shortened by 0 bases and J by 5 bases, with 15 bases between the two germline ends. In DNA, the CDR3 is TGCGCCAGCAGCTTGGTTGCGGGACAGTACGACAATGAGCAGTTCTTC. Residues: CASSLVAGQYDNEQFF.

The genes are TRBV28 and TRBJ2-1; no reliable D call. CDR1 and CDR2 (germline): MDHEN, SYDVKM. CDR3 length: 15 residues. Trimming removed 4 bases from V and 8 bases from J, with 18 bases in between. The CDR3 nucleotides read TGTGCCAGCAGTTCGCAGCGCCCACCCTTCGATGAGCAGTTCTTC. It encodes CASSSQRPPFDEQFF.

CDR3 loop: CASSIVNLNTGELFF. The CDR3 DNA is TGTGCCAGTAGTATAGTCAACTTGAACACCGGGGAGCTGTTTTTT. The genes are TRBV19 and TRBJ2-2; D is undetermined. Trimming removed 1 base at V and 1 base at J, with 7 bases between. The CDR3 contains 15 residues. Germline CDR1 reads LNHDA; CDR2 reads SQIVND (reference sequence). Drawing the rest from reference TRBV19 and TRBJ2-2, the complete variable domain is DGGITQSPKYLFRKEGQNVTLSCEQNLNHDAMYWYRQDPGQGLRLIYYSQIVNDFQKGDIAEGYSVSREKKESFPLTVTSAQKNPTAFYLCASSIVNLNTGELFFGEGSRLTVL.